Listed below are T cell receptor beta chains from one sample, sequenced in a study of long-term antiretroviral therapy in people with HIV. Method: immunoSEQ multiplex PCR; TCRdb's copy keeps in-frame clones and lacks some. The sample consists of fewer than 40,000 clones, around 72% of them appearing once. The source was unsorted PBMCs, collected 3.1 years after starting antiretroviral therapy. All receptors derive from a woman aged 50 to 65 with HIV. Both conserved end residues are part of each CDR3. D genes are given only for firm matches. A clone size is listed for some rows: how often the clone was seen (once, few, many), or a class if it is expanded.

TRBD2	TRBJ2-5	TRBV2	.	TGTGCCAGCAGTGCATCTAGCGGGGGGCCCCAGACCCAGTACTTC	CASSASSGGPQTQYF
TRBD2	TRBJ2-1	TRBV18	.	TGTGCCAGCTCACCACCGGGGACTACACCCTACAATGAGCAGTTCTTC	CASSPPGTTPYNEQFF
TRBD2	TRBJ2-2	TRBV19	.	TGTGCCAGTAGTACTAGCGGATTGGGGGTCCTCACCGGGGAGCTGTTTTTT	CASSTSGLGVLTGELFF
.	TRBJ1-2	TRBV9	.	TGTGCCAGCAGCGCTCGAGGTGTAGGGTCGGGCTATGGCTACACCTTC	CASSARGVGSGYGYTF
.	TRBJ1-1	TRBV4-1	.	TGCGCCAGCAGCCAATATGAGGGGAACACTGAAGCTTTCTTT	CASSQYEGNTEAFF
TRBD2	TRBJ2-5	TRBV11-2	.	TGTGCCAGCAGTTCGCGGACTAGCGGGGGGGAGACCCAGTACTTC	CASSSRTSGGETQYF
.	TRBJ1-6	TRBV19	few	TGTGCCAGTACGGGACCCTCCTATAATTCACCCCTCCACTTT	CASTGPSYNSPLHF
.	TRBJ1-2	TRBV9	.	TGTGCCAGCCAACCGGTCTGGCAGGCCAAAAACCGAAGGTCCTATGGCTACACCTTC	CASQPVWQAKNRRSYGYTF
TRBD1	TRBJ1-6	TRBV9	few	TGTGCCAGCAGCGACCAAGGACAGGGGGTTGGTTCACCCCTCCACTTT	CASSDQGQGVGSPLHF
TRBD2	TRBJ2-6	TRBV7-9	.	TGTGCCTCCTCCGGGGAGGGAGAGGCCAACGTCCTGACTTTC	CASSGEGEANVLTF
.	TRBJ1-6	TRBV7-2	.	TGTGCCAGCAGCCCGTGGAGGGCAGGGTCACCCCTCCACTTT	CASSPWRAGSPLHF
.	TRBJ1-1	TRBV27	.	TGTGCCAGCAGTTCAGGGAACACTGAAGCTTTCTTT	CASSSGNTEAFF
.	TRBJ2-2	TRBV30	.	TGTGTCTGGAGTGGGGCTGGGGAGCTGTTTTTT	CVWSGAGELFF
.	TRBJ2-7	TRBV5-4	.	TGTGCCAGCAGCTCTGACTCTCGGGACCCCTACGAGCAGTACTTC	CASSSDSRDPYEQYF
.	TRBJ2-3	TRBV7-2	.	TGTGCCAGCAGCTTTGATCGCGGAGATACGCAGTATTTT	CASSFDRGDTQYF
.	TRBJ1-6	TRBV6-4	few	TGTGCCAGCAGTGCGAACACAGTAAATTCACCCCTCCACTTT	CASSANTVNSPLHF
TRBD2	TRBJ2-3	TRBV2	.	TGTGCCAGCAGGGGGGGGTACACAGATACGCAGTATTTT	CASRGGYTDTQYF
.	TRBJ2-5	TRBV7-9	.	TGTGCCAGCAGCTTAGCCCGGGGGACCATCCAAGAGACCCAGTACTTC	CASSLARGTIQETQYF
TRBD1	TRBJ1-5	TRBV30	.	TGTGCCTGGGGAACCGGGACAGGGTCGTATCAGCCCCAGCATTTT	CAWGTGTGSYQPQHF
TRBD1	TRBJ2-5	TRBV5-1	.	TGCGCCAGTAGACAGGGGGGGGAGACCCAGTACTTC	CASRQGGETQYF
TRBD1	TRBJ2-7	TRBV29-1	.	TGCAGCGTTGAAGGGCAGGGGGATCACGAGCAGTACTTC	CSVEGQGDHEQYF
.	TRBJ1-5	TRBV28	once	TGTGCCAGCAGTTTATGGAGAGATTATCAGCCCCAGCATTTT	CASSLWRDYQPQHF
.	TRBJ2-5	TRBV6-5	.	TGTGCCAGCAGTTCCGGGGGCCATAAAGCAGAGACCCAGTACTTC	CASSSGGHKAETQYF
TRBD1	TRBJ1-1	TRBV2	.	TGTGCCAGCAGCGTGACAGGGCTACGTACTGAAGCTTTCTTT	CASSVTGLRTEAFF
.	TRBJ2-2	TRBV9	.	TGTGCCAGCAGCGTAGCGGCTAGTGGTGGCACCGGGGAGCTGTTTTTT	CASSVAASGGTGELFF
.	TRBJ1-1	TRBV6-5	.	TGTGCCAGCGGAGACCCCGGGGTCACTGAAGCTTTCTTT	CASGDPGVTEAFF
.	TRBJ2-7	TRBV19	few	TGTGCCAGTAGTATCACGCAGTCCTACGAGCAGTACTTC	CASSITQSYEQYF
.	TRBJ2-7	TRBV6-1	.	TGTGCCAGCAGTGGGCCTAACTACGAGCAGTACTTC	CASSGPNYEQYF
.	TRBJ2-5	TRBV11-1	.	TGTGCCAGCAGCCCCCGAGTCTTCTTCCAAGAGACCCAGTACTTC	CASSPRVFFQETQYF
.	TRBJ2-5	TRBV9	few	TGTGCCAGCAGCTGGGGGAGTCAGGGATCGGAGACCCAGTACTTC	CASSWGSQGSETQYF
.	TRBJ2-1	TRBV5-1	once	TGCGCCAGCAGCTTGGCCCCCGGGGCCATAAATGAGCAGTTCTTC	CASSLAPGAINEQFF
.	TRBJ2-7	TRBV7-7	.	TGTGCCAGCAGCCCCGGGCCTACCTACGAGCAGTACTTC	CASSPGPTYEQYF
.	TRBJ2-4	TRBV18	.	TGTGCCAGCTCACCGCCCGGGTTAGCCAAAAACATTCAGTACTTC	CASSPPGLAKNIQYF
.	TRBJ2-4	TRBV7-9	.	TGTGCCAGCAGCTTAGCGACCGTTAGACTAGCCAAAAACATTCAGTACTTC	CASSLATVRLAKNIQYF
.	TRBJ1-2	TRBV5-1	few	TGCGCCAGCAGCTTGGAAGCCCCGACTTATGGCTACACCTTC	CASSLEAPTYGYTF
.	TRBJ2-5	TRBV10-2	.	TGCGCCAGCAGTGACCCGGGGAAGACCCAGTACTTC	CASSDPGKTQYF
.	TRBJ1-1	TRBV2	.	TGTGCCAGCAGTGAATATAGTATGGCTGAAGCTTTCTTT	CASSEYSMAEAFF
.	TRBJ1-1	TRBV6-5	.	TGTGCCAGCAGTCAGGGGACGGATAGGGAAGCTTTCTTT	CASSQGTDREAFF
.	TRBJ1-5	TRBV28	.	TGTGCCAGCAGTTTCACGCTGGTCAATCAGCCCCAGCATTTT	CASSFTLVNQPQHF
.	TRBJ2-1	TRBV6-1	.	TGTGCCGGCCGACAGGAACCTTCTAATGAGCAGTTCTTC	CAGRQEPSNEQFF